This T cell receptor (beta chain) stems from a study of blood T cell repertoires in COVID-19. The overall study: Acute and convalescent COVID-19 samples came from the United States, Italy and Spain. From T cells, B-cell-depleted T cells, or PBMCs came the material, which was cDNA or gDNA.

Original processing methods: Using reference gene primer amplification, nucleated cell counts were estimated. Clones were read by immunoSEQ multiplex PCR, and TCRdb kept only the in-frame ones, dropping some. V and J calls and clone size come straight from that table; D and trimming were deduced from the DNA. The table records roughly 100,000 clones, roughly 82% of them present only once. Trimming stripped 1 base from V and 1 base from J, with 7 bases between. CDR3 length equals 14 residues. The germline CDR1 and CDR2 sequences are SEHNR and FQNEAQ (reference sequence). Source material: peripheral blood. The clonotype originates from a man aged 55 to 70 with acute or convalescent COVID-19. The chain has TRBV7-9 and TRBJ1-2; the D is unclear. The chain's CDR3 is CASSLVPGNYGYTF. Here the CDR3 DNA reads TGTGCCAGCAGCTTAGTTCCCGGTAACTATGGCTACACCTTC.